These 21 T cell receptor beta chains share one sample of origin, sequenced in a study of cytomegalovirus exposure and HLA in healthy donors. A multiplex PCR was run with 60 Vbeta primers and 13 Jbeta primers. Using immunoSEQ multiplex PCR, the repertoire was profiled, and TCRdb retains in-frame clones only, with some absent. The sample table sets out about 200,000 clones. The sample was PBMCs. Every receptor here comes from a girl aged 2 to 9 in good health and CMV-seropositive.

This chain connects TRBV18 to TRBJ2-7; D may be TRBD1 (7 bases). V was shortened by 3 bases and J by 2 bases, with 20 bases between the two germline ends. The CDR3 totals 17 residues. Germline values: CDR1 KGHSH, CDR2 LQKENI. This CDR3 is CASSPLLRGENTYEQYF. In DNA form, the CDR3 reads TGTGCCAGCTCACCGCTTCTCAGGGGGGAAAATACCTACGAGCAGTACTTC.

J is TRBJ2-7 and V is TRBV7-2, with 7 bases that match TRBD1. The germline V gene has CDR1 SGHTA and CDR2 FQGNSA. The V gene end was trimmed by 5 bases and the J gene end by 3 bases; junction bases not matched to a gene: 7. The CDR3 contains 14 residues. DNA of the CDR3: TGTGCCAGCAGCACCTACAGGGGAAACTACGAGCAGTACTTC. This translates into CASSTYRGNYEQYF.

This sequence joins TRBV7-2 and TRBJ2-2, with a possible D match to TRBD2 (6 bases). The CDR3 consists of 17 residues. The ends were cut back, 2 bases at V and 2 bases at J, with 15 bases in the middle. CDR1 and CDR2 (germline): SGHTA, FQGNSA. For the CDR3, the DNA is TGTGCCAGCAGCTTAATGCGGGGTATTGTTAACACCGGGGAGCTGTTTTTT. This gives the protein CASSLMRGIVNTGELFF. The full variable domain, its missing parts supplied by reference TRBV7-2 and TRBJ2-2, is GAGVSQSPSNKVTEKGKDVELRCDPISGHTALYWYRQSLGQGLEFLIYFQGNSAPDKSGLPSDRFSAERTGGSVSTLTIQRTQQEDSAVYLCASSLMRGIVNTGELFFGEGSRLTVL.

The chain links TRBV29-1 to TRBJ2-2; 10 bases are shared with TRBD1. Germline V gives CDR1 SQVTM, CDR2 ANQGSEA. CDR3 length: 14 amino acids. V trimming: 3 bases; J trimming: 4 bases; junction bases outside the gene matches: 2. The CDR3 nucleotides are TGCAGCGTTGAGGGGACAGGGGCCACCGGGGAGCTGTTTTTT. Its protein is CSVEGTGATGELFF.

The rearrangement uses TRBV19 and TRBJ2-2, with D perhaps TRBD1 (5 bases). Germline lookup yields CDR1 LNHDA and CDR2 SQIVND (reference sequence). Between the trimmed V and J ends, which lost 3 bases and 3 bases, there was a span of 11 bases. The CDR3 loop spans 15 amino acids. The chain's CDR3 is CASSIGQGDTGELFF. CDR3 nucleotides: TGTGCCAGTAGTATTGGGCAGGGCGACACCGGGGAGCTGTTTTTT.

This chain connects TRBV5-8 to TRBJ1-2, with 7 bases that match TRBD1. The V segment lost 3 bases and the J segment 4 bases; nucleotides outside the gene matches: 3. This CDR3 spans 13 amino acids. Germline CDR1 SGHTS, CDR2 YDEGEE. The CDR3 DNA reads as TGTGCCAGCAGCTCCGGGACAGTCTATGGCTACACCTTC. Residues: CASSSGTVYGYTF. The full variable domain, in which reference TRBV5-8 and TRBJ1-2 provide the parts outside the CDR3, is EAGVTQSPTHLIKTRGQQATLRCSPISGHTSVYWYQQALGLGLQFLLWYDEGEERNRGNFPPRFSGRQFPNYSSELNVNALELEDSALYLCASSSGTVYGYTFGSGTRLTVV.

CDR3 bases: TGCGCCAGCAGTGAAATAAACAATGAGCAGTTCTTC. Translating gives CASSEINNEQFF. The chain couples TRBV10-1 to TRBJ2-1; D gene ambiguous. Germline V gene lookup returns CDR1 WNHNN and CDR2 SYGVQD (reference sequence). Trimming shortened V by 3 bases and J by 5 bases, and 5 bases separated the two germline ends. The CDR3 contains 12 residues.

This chain connects TRBV7-9 to TRBJ1-1; perhaps TRBD1 as D (6 bases). Looked up from germline, CDR1 is SEHNR and CDR2 is FQNEAQ (reference sequence). This CDR3 has 16 residues. Trimming pared 0 bases from V and 8 bases from J, leaving 19 bases between. CDR3 in amino acids: CASSLAIGAGEGEAFF. The CDR3 bases are TGTGCCAGCAGCTTAGCTATCGGGGCAGGGGAGGGGGAAGCTTTCTTT.

V usage is TRBV11-2 and J usage is TRBJ2-1; a possible D gene is TRBD2 (6 bases). The V end was cut by 5 bases, the J end by 10 bases, with 15 bases between. This CDR3 is 13 amino acids long. In germline, CDR1 is SGHAT, CDR2 FQNNGV. The CDR3 here is CASSPRRRDEQFF. The CDR3 DNA reads as TGTGCCAGCAGCCCTCGGCGGCGGGACGAGCAGTTCTTC.

The chain couples TRBV29-1 to TRBJ2-5; D unresolved. Per the germline V gene, CDR1 is SQVTM and CDR2 is ANQGSEA. This CDR3 is built from 12 residues. V shed 3 bases and J shed 8 bases, with 13 bases lying between them. The CDR3 loop reads CSVDTETLTQYF. The CDR3 nucleotides read TGCAGCGTTGACACAGAGACCCTTACCCAGTACTTC. Together with reference TRBV29-1 and TRBJ2-5, the CDR3 gives the full variable domain: SAVISQKPSRDICQRGTSLTIQCQVDSQVTMMFWYRQQPGQSLTLIATANQGSEATYESGFVIDKFPISRPNLTFSTLTVSNMSPEDSSIYLCSVDTETLTQYFGPGTRLLVL.

The V call is TRBV29-1, the J call TRBJ2-2; D gene uncertain. CDR3 length equals 14 residues. Trimming took off 7 bases at V and 2 bases at J, with 14 bases between the two ends. Per germline, CDR1 SQVTM and CDR2 ANQGSEA. CDR3 region: CSATLRVNTGELFF. The CDR3 nucleotides read TGCAGCGCCACACTACGGGTAAACACCGGGGAGCTGTTTTTT.

J is TRBJ2-4 and V is TRBV6-5, with 8 bases matching TRBD1. The CDR3 covers 16 residues. V lost 4 bases, J lost 0 bases, and 5 bases stayed unmatched. Germline CDR1 is MNHEY and CDR2 is SVGAGI. The CDR3 bases are TGTGCCAGCAGTTTAGGACAGGGAATAGCCAAAAACATTCAGTACTTC. Translation: CASSLGQGIAKNIQYF.

The J gene is TRBJ2-1, the V gene TRBV10-1; 8 positions match TRBD2. CDR1 and CDR2 (germline): WNHNN, SYGVQD (reference sequence). The J segment lost 8 bases and the V segment lost 7 bases, leaving 4 bases of the junction unmatched. The CDR3 consists of 12 residues. CDR3 sequence: CASTGRADEQFF. The CDR3 nucleotides are TGCGCCAGCACCGGGAGGGCGGATGAGCAGTTCTTC.

The chain employs TRBV28 and TRBJ1-4; TRBD1 might be the D (5 bases). V was cut by 1 base and J by 0 bases, with 6 bases left in between. Per the germline V gene, CDR1 is MDHEN and CDR2 is SYDVKM. The CDR3 contains 15 residues. CDR3 sequence (DNA): TGTGCCAGCAGTTTATCGGGGGCAACTAATGAAAAACTGTTTTTT. The encoded protein is CASSLSGATNEKLFF.

The DNA for the CDR3 is TGTGCCAGCAGTTACTCGAGGGCAGAACCCTACGAGCAGTACTTC. Translation: CASSYSRAEPYEQYF. The chain has TRBV6-5 and TRBJ2-7; D is perhaps TRBD2 (5 bases). CDR1 and CDR2 from the germline V gene are MNHEY and SVGAGI. CDR3 length: 15 residues. The V end was cut by 0 bases, the J end by 2 bases, with 11 bases between.

A word on this clone: The identical CDR3 is also encoded by other nucleotide sequences in the sample. The V call is TRBV19, the J call TRBJ2-1; possible D gene TRBD2, 5 bases. The germline V gene has CDR1 LNHDA and CDR2 SQIVND (reference sequence). The CDR3 loop spans 15 amino acids. With 3 bases removed from V and 4 bases from J, the gap between germline ends came to 13 bases. This CDR3 is CASSMGSGEYNEQFF. CDR3 DNA sequence: TGTGCCAGTAGTATGGGCTCCGGGGAATACAATGAGCAGTTCTTC.

The CDR3 DNA reads as TGCGCCAGCAGCCTAGGTACCGGGGATCTAGCGCTCCCCACAGATACGCAGTATTTT. Translation gives CASSLGTGDLALPTDTQYF. J is TRBJ2-3 and V is TRBV4-1, with a possible D match to TRBD2 (6 bases). The CDR3 spans 19 residues. V lost 4 bases and J lost 2, with 25 bases in between. The V gene's germline CDR1 is MGHRA and CDR2 YSYEKL.

The CDR3, as DNA: TGTGCCAGCCAGGAATACTCCTACGAGCAGTACTTC. This sequence encodes CASQEYSYEQYF. The V call is TRBV28, the J call TRBJ2-7; D not resolved. The V gene lost 8 bases and the J gene lost 0 bases, with 8 bases spanning the gap. Germline assignment: CDR1 MDHEN and CDR2 SYDVKM. The CDR3 is made up of 12 amino acids.

CDR3 DNA: TGTGCCAGCAGCCAAGATCGGGGGTCAGGTCCTGAAGCTTTCTTT. This sequence encodes CASSQDRGSGPEAFF. The rearrangement joins TRBV4-2 to TRBJ1-1; a possible D gene is TRBD1 (5 bases). The CDR3 loop spans 15 amino acids. Looked up from germline, CDR1 is LGHNA and CDR2 is YNFKEQ. With 0 bases removed from V and 6 bases from J, the gap between germline ends came to 14 bases.

This chain uses TRBV28 with TRBJ1-2; 11 positions agree with TRBD1. The CDR3 has 15 residues. The V gene end was trimmed by 5 bases and the J gene end by 6 bases; junction bases not matched to a gene: 8. Germline lookup yields CDR1 MDHEN and CDR2 SYDVKM. This CDR3 is CASSKRTGGTDGYTF. CDR3 sequence (DNA): TGTGCCAGCAGTAAACGGACAGGGGGCACAGATGGCTACACCTTC.

This rearrangement joins TRBV28 to TRBJ2-3; the match to TRBD2 covers 9 bases. Germline trimming cut 1 base from V and 1 base from J; bases unmatched to any gene: 9. There are 18 residues in the CDR3. Germline V gene data show CDR1 as MDHEN and CDR2 as SYDVKM. CDR3 sequence (DNA): TGTGCCAGCAGTTTATCACGGGTAGCGGGAGCTGGCACAGATACGCAGTATTTT. It codes for CASSLSRVAGAGTDTQYF.